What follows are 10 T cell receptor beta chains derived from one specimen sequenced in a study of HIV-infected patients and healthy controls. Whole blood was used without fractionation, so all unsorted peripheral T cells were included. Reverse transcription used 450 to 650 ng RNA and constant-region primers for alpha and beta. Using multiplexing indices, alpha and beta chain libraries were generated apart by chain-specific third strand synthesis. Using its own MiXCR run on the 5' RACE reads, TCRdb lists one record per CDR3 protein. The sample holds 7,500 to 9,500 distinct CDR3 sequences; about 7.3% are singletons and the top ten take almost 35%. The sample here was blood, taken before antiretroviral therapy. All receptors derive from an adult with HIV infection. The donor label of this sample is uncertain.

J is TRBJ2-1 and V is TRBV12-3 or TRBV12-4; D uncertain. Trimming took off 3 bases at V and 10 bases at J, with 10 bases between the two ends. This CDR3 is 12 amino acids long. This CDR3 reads CASSFKPGEQFF. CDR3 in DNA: TGTGCCAGCAGTTTTAAACCAGGCGAGCAGTTCTTC.

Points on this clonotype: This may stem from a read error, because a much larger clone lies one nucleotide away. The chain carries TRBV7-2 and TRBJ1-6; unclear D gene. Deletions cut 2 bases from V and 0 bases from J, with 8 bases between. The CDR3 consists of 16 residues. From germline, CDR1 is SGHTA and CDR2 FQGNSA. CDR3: CASSLNASSYNSPLHF. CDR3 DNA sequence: TGTGCCAGCAGCTTAAACGCTAGCTCCTATAATTCACCCCTCCACTTT.

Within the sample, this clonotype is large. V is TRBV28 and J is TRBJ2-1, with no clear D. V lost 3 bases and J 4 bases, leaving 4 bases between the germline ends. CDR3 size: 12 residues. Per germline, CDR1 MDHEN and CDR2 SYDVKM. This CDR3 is CASSFRYNEQFF. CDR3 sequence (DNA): TGTGCCAGCAGTTTCCGATACAATGAGCAGTTCTTC.

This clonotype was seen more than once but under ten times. CDR3 nucleotides: TGCAGCGTTGGGGGACAGGGAGTATCTGGGGCCAACGTCCTGACTTTC. Translating gives CSVGGQGVSGANVLTF. The rearrangement joins TRBV29-1 to TRBJ2-6, with TRBD1 matching 9 bases. With 4 bases clipped from V and 1 base from J, the junction kept 5 bases outside the gene matches. The CDR3 consists of 16 residues. CDR1 is SQVTM and CDR2 is ANQGSEA in the germline V gene.

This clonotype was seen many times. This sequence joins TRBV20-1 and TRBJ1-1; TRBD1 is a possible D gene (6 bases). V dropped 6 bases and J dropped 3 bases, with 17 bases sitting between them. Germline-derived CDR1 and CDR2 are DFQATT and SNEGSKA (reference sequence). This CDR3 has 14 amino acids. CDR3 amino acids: CSAIPGGRYTEAFF. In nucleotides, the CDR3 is TGCAGTGCCATCCCCGGGGGCAGGTACACTGAAGCTTTCTTT.

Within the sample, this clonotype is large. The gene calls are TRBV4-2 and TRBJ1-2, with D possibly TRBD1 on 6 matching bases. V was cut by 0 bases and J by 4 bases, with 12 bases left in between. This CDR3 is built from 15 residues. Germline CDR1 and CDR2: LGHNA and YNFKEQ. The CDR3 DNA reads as TGTGCCAGCAGCCAAGACAGGGGACAAAGCTATGGCTACACCTTC. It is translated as CASSQDRGQSYGYTF.

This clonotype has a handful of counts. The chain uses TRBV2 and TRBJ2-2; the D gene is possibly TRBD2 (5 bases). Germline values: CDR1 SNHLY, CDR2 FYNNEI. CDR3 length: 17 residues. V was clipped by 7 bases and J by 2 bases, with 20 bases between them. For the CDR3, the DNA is TGTGCCAGCACACCAAGCCGGGGAATCCTTAACACCGGGGAGCTGTTTTTT. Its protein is CASTPSRGILNTGELFF.

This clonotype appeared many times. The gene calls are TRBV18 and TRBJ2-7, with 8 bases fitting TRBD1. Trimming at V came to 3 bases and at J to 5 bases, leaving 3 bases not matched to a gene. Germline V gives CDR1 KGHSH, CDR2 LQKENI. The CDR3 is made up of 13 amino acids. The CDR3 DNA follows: TGTGCCAGCTCACCGGACAGGGTACACGAGCAGTACTTC. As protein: CASSPDRVHEQYF.

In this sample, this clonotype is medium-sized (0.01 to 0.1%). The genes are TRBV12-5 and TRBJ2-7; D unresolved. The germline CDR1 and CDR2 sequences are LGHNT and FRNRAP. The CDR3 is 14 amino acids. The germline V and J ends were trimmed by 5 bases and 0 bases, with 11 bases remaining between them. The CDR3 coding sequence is TGTGCTAGTGGTCGAGATAGTAGCTCCTACGAGCAGTACTTC. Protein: CASGRDSSSYEQYF.

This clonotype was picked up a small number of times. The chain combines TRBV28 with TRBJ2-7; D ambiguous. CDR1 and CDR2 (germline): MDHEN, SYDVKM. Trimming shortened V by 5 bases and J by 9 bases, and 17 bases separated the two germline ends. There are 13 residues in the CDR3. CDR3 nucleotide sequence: TGTGCCAGCAGTCCGCGGACCGTCAATTGGCAGTACTTC. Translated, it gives CASSPRTVNWQYF.